The 19 T cell receptor beta chains in this list originate from one sample, sequenced in a study of T-cell memory formation after mild COVID-19. TCRdb re-called the 5' RACE reads with MiXCR, one entry per CDR3 protein. This repertoire shows around 250,000 distinct CDR3 sequences, 15% found once; its top ten account for 2% to 2.5%. The source material was PBMCs or a T cell subset sorted from them (not recorded which). These receptors were obtained from an adult woman who had mild COVID-19 (a few samples of this study predate the infection). Cell type and time point are not known.

The chain has TRBV15 and TRBJ1-3; D might be TRBD1 (5 bases). V lost 0 bases, J lost 0 bases, and 9 bases lay in between. CDR3 length: 16 residues. Germline V gives CDR1 LNHNV, CDR2 YYDKDF (reference sequence). CDR3 DNA: TGTGCCACCAGCAGAGATCGTGGGACCTCTGGAAACACCATATATTTT. This gives the protein CATSRDRGTSGNTIYF.

The rearrangement joins TRBV7-8 to TRBJ1-4, with a possible D match to TRBD1 (5 bases). Trimming took off 2 bases at V and 0 bases at J, with 22 bases between the two ends. The CDR3 is 20 amino acids. Germline values: CDR1 SGHVS, CDR2 FQNEAQ. This CDR3 is CASSLRRGVPRVATNEKLFF. The CDR3 DNA sequence: TGTGCCAGCAGCTTAAGGAGGGGCGTGCCTAGGGTGGCAACTAATGAAAAACTGTTTTTT. Full variable domain (remainder filled in from reference TRBV7-8 and TRBJ1-4): GAGVSQSPRYKVAKRGQDVALRCDPISGHVSLFWYQQALGQGPEFLTYFQNEAQLDKSGLPSDRFFAERPEGSVSTLKIQRTQQEDSAVYLCASSLRRGVPRVATNEKLFFGSGTQLSVL.

The chain has TRBV10-2 and TRBJ2-1; 9 bases map to TRBD2. The CDR3 covers 14 residues. V was pared by 6 bases and J by 2 bases, with 2 bases of the junction left unmatched. Germline assignment: CDR1 WSHSY and CDR2 SAAADI. CDR3 amino acids: CASRSGGTYNEQFF. The CDR3 DNA reads TGCGCCAGCAGGAGCGGGGGGACCTACAATGAGCAGTTCTTC.

V is TRBV2 and J is TRBJ1-4, with 8 bases matching TRBD1. CDR1 SNHLY and CDR2 FYNNEI come from the germline V gene. Germline trimming cut 4 bases from V and 5 bases from J; bases unmatched to any gene: 3. The CDR3 extends over 14 amino acids. As DNA, the CDR3 is TGTGCCAGCAGTGTTGGGACAGGCAATGAAAAACTGTTTTTT. Translation: CASSVGTGNEKLFF.

This clonotype was detected only a few times. The rearrangement joins TRBV11-3 to TRBJ1-3; TRBD1 matches at 7 bases. Germline values: CDR1 SGHNT, CDR2 YENEEA. The CDR3 is made up of 16 amino acids. The trim removed 5 bases at V and 0 bases at J, leaving 7 bases unmatched. The CDR3 region is CASSARQGDSGNTIYF. CDR3 DNA sequence: TGTGCCAGCAGCGCTAGACAGGGAGACTCTGGAAACACCATATATTTT.

The chain carries TRBV12-3 or TRBV12-4 and TRBJ1-1; the D gene is possibly TRBD1 (6 bases). The CDR3 covers 14 residues. V lost 6 bases, J lost 0 bases, and 11 bases lay in between. The CDR3 loop is CASRRGGVNTEAFF. For the CDR3, the DNA is TGTGCCAGCAGGAGGGGGGGAGTGAACACTGAAGCTTTCTTT.

V gene TRBV20-1 combines with J gene TRBJ2-1; 9 bases map to TRBD1. Germline V lookup: CDR1 DFQATT, CDR2 SNEGSKA (reference sequence). This CDR3 has 13 amino acids. The junction had 4 bases not matched to a gene; V was cut back by 6 bases and J by 4 bases. Written as DNA, the CDR3 is TGCAGTGCGGGGGGACAGGGATACAATGAGCAGTTCTTC. Its translation: CSAGGQGYNEQFF.

This clonotype occurred a few times. The chain links TRBV27 to TRBJ2-2; 8 bases line up with TRBD1. Germline lookup yields CDR1 MNHEY and CDR2 SMNVEV (reference sequence). The CDR3 covers 15 residues. With V trimmed by 6 bases and J by 3 bases, 6 bases remained unmatched. CDR3 in amino acids: CASRPGQDHTGELFF. DNA for the CDR3: TGTGCCAGCAGACCGGGACAGGACCACACCGGGGAGCTGTTTTTT.

The chain combines TRBV6-6 with TRBJ2-2, with TRBD2 matching 9 bases. Germline V gene sequence: CDR1 MNHNY, CDR2 SVGAGI (reference sequence). The CDR3 has 12 residues. After removal of 11 bases from V and 4 bases from J, the junction contained 2 bases not matched to a gene. CDR3 sequence: CAGGGVTGELFF. The CDR3 DNA reads as TGTGCCGGCGGGGGGGTCACCGGGGAGCTGTTTTTT.

This clonotype appeared a few times. The chain recombines TRBV5-1 with TRBJ1-1; 9 bases are a match to TRBD1. The germline V gene has CDR1 SGHRS and CDR2 YFSETQ. V gave up 0 bases and J gave up 8 bases; unmatched junction bases: 5. The CDR3 covers 14 residues. As DNA, the CDR3 is TGCGCCAGCAGCTTGGAGGGACAGGGACTGGAAGCTTTCTTT. Translated: CASSLEGQGLEAFF.

V gene TRBV6-6 combines with J gene TRBJ2-7; D remains unclear. The CDR3 covers 10 residues. The germline V gene encodes CDR1 MNHNY and CDR2 SVGAGI (reference sequence). Trimming shortened V by 8 bases and J by 5 bases, and 7 bases separated the two germline ends. Here the CDR3 reads CASRRNEQYF. For the CDR3, the DNA is TGTGCCAGCCGTCGCAACGAGCAGTACTTC.

The chain joins TRBV4-2 to TRBJ2-6; perhaps TRBD1 as D (6 bases). Germline V gene data show CDR1 as LGHNA and CDR2 as YNFKEQ. The CDR3 spans 15 residues. Trimming cost V 6 bases and J 0 bases, with 9 bases left between them. The CDR3 reads CASRPRGSGANVLTF. In DNA form, the CDR3 reads TGTGCCAGCAGACCCAGGGGCTCTGGGGCCAACGTCCTGACTTTC.

A few counts support this clonotype. This chain links TRBV6-1 with TRBJ1-2; perhaps TRBD1 as D (5 bases). V was shortened by 0 bases and J by 3 bases, with 14 bases between the two germline ends. CDR3 length: 16 amino acids. CDR1 is MNHNS and CDR2 is SASEGT in the germline V gene. The CDR3 region has the DNA TGTGCCAGCAGTGAAGCCAGTAAGGGCAGGGACTATGGCTACACCTTC. It yields the protein CASSEASKGRDYGYTF.

The V and J genes are TRBV24-1 and TRBJ2-7; 8 nucleotides align to TRBD1. With 4 bases clipped from V and 5 bases from J, the junction kept 6 bases outside the gene matches. This CDR3 spans 14 amino acids. Germline V gives CDR1 KGHDR, CDR2 SFDVKD. The CDR3 DNA reads TGTGCCACCAGTGACCCAAGACAGGGGAACGAGCAGTACTTC. Residues: CATSDPRQGNEQYF.

This clonotype came up a few times. This chain connects TRBV6-6 to TRBJ2-2; a possible D gene is TRBD1 (5 bases). Per the germline V gene, CDR1 is MNHNY and CDR2 is SVGAGI (reference sequence). V was cut by 6 bases and J by 5 bases, with 25 bases left in between. The CDR3 is 18 residues long. The CDR3 DNA reads as TGTGCCAGCAGGGATCCTTCTCATCGAGTCAGGGATACCGGGGAGCTGTTTTTT. Translated, it gives CASRDPSHRVRDTGELFF.

This clonotype was detected a few times. The chain recombines TRBV4-3 with TRBJ2-1, with 12 nucleotides matching TRBD1. The germline V gene has CDR1 LGHNA and CDR2 YSLEER. With V trimmed by 8 bases and J by 6 bases, 8 bases remained unmatched. The length of the CDR3 is 15 residues. The CDR3 loop is CASGTGTGGSNEQFF. The CDR3 region has the DNA TGCGCCAGCGGGACCGGGACAGGGGGCTCCAATGAGCAGTTCTTC.

The V call is TRBV15, the J call TRBJ2-3; 12 nucleotides agree with TRBD2. Unmatched junction bases numbered 9, after V lost 0 bases and J lost 5 bases. This CDR3 is built from 18 residues. The germline V gene encodes CDR1 LNHNV and CDR2 YYDKDF (reference sequence). CDR3 nucleotide sequence: TGTGCCACCAGCAGAGATGGTCTAGCGGGAGGGTTGGAAGATACGCAGTATTTT. Translation gives CATSRDGLAGGLEDTQYF.

In its sample, this clonotype was seen a few times. V gene TRBV10-3 combines with J gene TRBJ2-7; D possibly uses TRBD1 or TRBD2 (6 bases each). The CDR3 loop spans 14 amino acids. Germline V gene lookup returns CDR1 ENHRY and CDR2 SYGVKD. V lost 2 bases, J lost 0 bases, and 8 bases lay in between. CDR3 nucleotide sequence: TGTGCCATCAGTGAGGGGGGGCCCTCCTACGAGCAGTACTTC. Translated, it gives CAISEGGPSYEQYF.

This clonotype was detected ten times or more. This chain joins TRBV20-1 and TRBJ1-4; D unclear. CDR1 is DFQATT, CDR2 SNEGSKA, per germline (reference sequence). Trimming pared 6 bases from V and 0 bases from J, leaving 11 bases between. CDR3 length equals 14 residues. The CDR3 here is CSALSTTTNEKLFF. CDR3 nucleotide sequence: TGCAGTGCCTTATCGACAACAACTAATGAAAAACTGTTTTTT.